This T cell receptor beta chain was found in a study of persistence of HIV-infected CD4 T cells. Study-wide results and caveats: TCR oligoclonality correlated with proviral oligoclonality in the same sorted populations.

The immunoSEQ assay was version 4, run in survey mode. Sequenced by immunoSEQ multiplex PCR; TCRdb stores in-frame clones only, minus some. The profile shows 38,000 or so clones, more than 75% of them singletons. Overlapping HIV-1 Gag 15-mer peptides at 0.95 to 1 ug per peptide per mL were used. Memory cells lacking CD40L and CD69 with high CD45RO were sorted. CD8+ T cells were removed from PBMCs prior to stimulation. On this clone itself: Its antigen remains unidentified.

This CDR3 has 15 amino acids. Germline V CDR1 and CDR2: LNHDA, SQIVND (reference sequence). V lost 0 bases and J lost 6, with 12 bases in between. The chain employs TRBV19 and TRBJ1-5, with D maybe TRBD1 (6 bases). The receptor was isolated from an adult with HIV. The donor label of this sample is uncertain. Material: cultured CD4+ T cells from PBMCs, obtained from a patient who received antiretroviral therapy. The CDR3 sequence is CASSIDGGYIQPQHF. CDR3 nucleotides: TGTGCCAGTAGTATAGACGGGGGCTACATTCAGCCCCAGCATTTT. Combining the CDR3 with reference TRBV19 and TRBJ1-5 gives the whole variable domain DGGITQSPKYLFRKEGQNVTLSCEQNLNHDAMYWYRQDPGQGLRLIYYSQIVNDFQKGDIAEGYSVSREKKESFPLTVTSAQKNPTAFYLCASSIDGGYIQPQHFGDGTRLSIL.